This T cell receptor (beta chain) was documented in a study of regulatory T cells in long-lasting Graves disease. With iRepertoire HTBI primers and Arm-PCR of CDR3 regions, TCR beta libraries were built. MiXCR was run by TCRdb on the multiplex PCR reads, yielding one entry per CDR3 protein. Of hundreds of thousands of distinct CDR3 sequences in the sample, 16% were seen once. Time point here: newly diagnosed GD, antithyroid drugs for less than 3 months. RNA from PBMCs was the source of the TCR library. The CDR3 is made up of 12 amino acids. Trimming removed 8 bases at V and 2 bases at J, with 8 bases between. Per germline, CDR1 MNHNS and CDR2 SASEGT. These same records also appear under a second study, on T cells in Graves' hyperthyroidism and ophthalmopathy.

The sample consisted of peripheral blood mononuclear cells (PBMCs), taken at new diagnosis, from a patient treated with antithyroid drugs. The chain links TRBV6-1 to TRBJ2-3; no clear D gene. The clonotype comes from a woman aged 25 to 39 with Graves disease. This CDR3 is CASPRPTDTQYF. CDR3 nucleotide sequence: TGTGCCAGCCCCCGGCCCACAGATACGCAGTATTTT.